This TCR beta chain appears in the sequencing data of a study of graft-versus-host responses after intestinal transplantation. Across the study: As for transplant type, recipients had multivisceral, liver-intestinal, or isolated intestinal grafts. Regarding the study as a whole: GvH clones detected in recipient marrow included some appearing first in ileum or blood.

There are 19 residues in the CDR3. Germline values: CDR1 SGHAT, CDR2 FQNNGV. The J segment lost 3 bases and the V segment lost 3 bases, leaving 11 bases of the junction unmatched. For this clone: The antigen remains undetermined.

TCRdb's copy holds only in-frame clones and misses some; the assay was immunoSEQ multiplex PCR. The table lists around 100,000 clones, 85% to 95% of them singletons, with approximately 0.22% in the top ten. This specimen consisted of unstimulated CD4+ T cells sorted from spleen or lymph node cells, obtained before transplant. The receptor comes from a human donor who was the organ donor for an intestinal transplant. The V and J genes are TRBV11-2 and TRBJ2-1; 13 bases match TRBD2. The CDR3 region has the DNA TGTGCCAGCAGCTTTCGGACTAGCGGGAGTCGTAATTTCTACAATGAGCAGTTCTTC. Translation: CASSFRTSGSRNFYNEQFF.